This TCR beta chain emerged from a study of T and B cells in COVID-19 patients (dated by TCRdb to the early 2020s). At the level of the whole study: Using TRB and IGH repertoire sequencing of peripheral blood, the study characterized adaptive immunity in COVID-19 patients who had active infection or had recovered. A recovered cohort comprised around 18 patients contributing fewer than 25 samples, mostly after mild to moderate COVID-19 managed as outpatients. The recovered cohort had a median age of about 34 years, compared with around 70 years in the active-infection cohort. Of the 20 to 25 patients in the active-infection cohort, about eleven were critically ill and needed mechanical ventilation or ECMO. Comorbidities linked to unfavorable COVID-19 outcome were present in about 90% of the roughly 20 patients in the active-infection cohort. The TCR and BCR sequence repository comprised some 40 patients and 70 or so time points, with over 8 million TCR sequences analysed. A couple of patients were included in both the recovered and active cohorts because samples were available from active disease and after recovery. An age-matched reference group of 30 to 40 healthy donors negative for COVID-19 antibodies served as the comparison for repertoire analyses. As many as 9 follow-up blood samples were taken per patient, and some of the samples covered different disease stages within the same individual.

In the case of this clonotype: Its antigen target is currently unknown. No much larger clone exists at a distance of one base, and base qualities are not known.

Sequencing was performed on an Illumina MiSeq. TRB rearrangements were amplified by multiplex PCR with BIOMED2 TRB-A/B primer pools. Illumina-compatible adapters and 7-nucleotide sample barcodes were attached to the amplicons in two consecutive PCRs. All library PCRs used Phusion HS II polymerase. The amplicons were purified from gel with the NucleoSpin Gel and PCR Clean-up kit, measured on Qubit, and combined at roughly 4 nM. The quality of the amplicon pool was checked on an Agilent 2100 Bioanalyzer prior to Illumina next-generation sequencing. In the paper's pipeline: TRB rearrangements were annotated with MiXCR 3.0.8 using the default MiXCR reference library. Non-productive reads and sequences with fewer than 2 reads were excluded, and each unique CDR3 nucleotide sequence counted as one clone. R 3.5.1 was used to calculate clonality, diversity, richness and V-J gene usage. GLIPH2 was used to cluster TCRs based on CDR3 similarity, and OLGA was used to calculate the generation probabilities. GLIPH2 clusters were kept only when the clusters contained at least four unique TCR clonotypes present in at least three individuals. The public reads were reprocessed in TCRdb via fastp at Q25 and MiXCR, keeping in-frame beta chains. Rows matching on CDR3 protein sequence are summarized as one entry with the most common DNA and genes. The authors' filters were not applied to this entry. The table for this sample lists about 14,000 distinct CDR3 sequences; 29% of them were counted only once. 7% of the sample lies in the top ten.

TRB repertoires were amplified using roughly 220-550 ng of genomic DNA isolated from blood. Results and caveats for the whole study, not just this receptor: Specific T cell subsets (CD4+/Treg/CD8+) and sorted SARS-CoV-2-responsive or tetramer+ T cells had not yet been sequenced, with those experiments still ongoing. The cohort was judged too small for assessing how HLA contributes to COVID-19 susceptibility or severity. During active COVID-19 the TRB repertoires were highly clonal, but at recovery diversity and richness rose above the levels seen in healthy donors. In patients with COVID-19, the usage of TRBV/TRBJ genes was reported to be strongly skewed. The recovered cohort had roughly 2,300 exclusive TCR clusters, including 31 low-pGen clusters. Blood samples obtained from mildly ill patients during symptoms, as well as early samples obtained from severe cases, were available only in scarce numbers. The reported TCR clusters were stated to require prospective validation before clinical use.

The specimen sequenced was blood. This TCR was sampled from a human donor who had recovered from COVID-19.

The DNA reads TGTGCCATCGGTTTTTGGGGCCGGGCTTCTTACGAGCAGTACTTC. The resulting protein is CAIGFWGRASYEQYF. The rearrangement joined TRBV10-3 to TRBJ2-7; possibly the D gene is TRBD1, per 5 matching bases. Trimming removed 8 bases from V and 4 bases from J, leaving 21 bases between the germline ends. The CDR3 contains 15 residues, cysteine and phenylalanine counted. The only DNA kept is the CDR3, 45 bases in frame from the first base. The germline V gene provides CDR1 ENHRY and CDR2 SYGVKD.